The clone carrying this TCR beta chain has ten or more counts. Its antigen is unidentified. This entry comes from a study of CD8+CD57+ T cells in acquired aplastic anemia. In the study overall: The study obtained about 10.8 million reads on average for CD4+ cells from healthy donors. Study results and limitations: Patients were compared with controls for CD8+ Simpson's diversity, and no significant difference emerged. Researchers report that about 29 CD8+ CDR3 sequences appeared in both patients and controls.

The V and J ends lost 6 bases and 4 bases respectively, with 19 bases between them. Per the germline V gene, CDR1 is MNHNS and CDR2 is SASEGT. The CDR3 spans 16 residues. The study profiled TCR beta VDJ and CDR3 using genomic DNA as template. Each CDR3 protein gets one entry after TCRdb re-called the reads with MiXCR. This sample carries around 190,000 distinct CDR3 sequences, over 60% of them seen once, and the ten largest clones take about 31%. Source material: sorted CD4+, CD8+, or CD8+CD57+ T cells (not recorded which) from PBMCs. The origin of this receptor is a human donor in good health. The chain has TRBV6-1 and TRBJ2-1, with D tentatively TRBD2 (7 bases). CDR3 in DNA: TGTGCCAGCAGGGCATGGTGGGGGGGCCGGTACAATGAGCAGTTCTTC. Protein: CASRAWWGGRYNEQFF.